The T cell receptor beta chain under discussion was sequenced for a study of technical replicates of blood from several donors. The table came from immunoSEQ multiplex PCR; TCRdb's copy has only in-frame clones and leaves some out. Of about 56,000 clones in the sample, 90% to 95% are singletons; the top ten hold around 3%. The CDR3 length is 15 residues. Germline lookup yields CDR1 MGHRA and CDR2 YSYEKL. Losses at the gene ends were 2 bases for V and 3 bases for J; bases not matched to a gene: 3. Sequencing was done on a sample of PBMCs. The chain joins TRBV4-1 to TRBJ2-5; TRBD2 matches 10 bases. The origin of this receptor is a human donor in good health. Some clones in this sample may be carry-over from other donors' samples. Here the CDR3 DNA reads TGCGCCAGCAGCCAATACGGGACTAGCGAAGAGACCCAGTACTTC. Its translation: CASSQYGTSEETQYF.